A selection of T cell receptor beta chains follows, all from one sample in a study of blood T cell repertoires in COVID-19. Profiling relied on immunoSEQ multiplex PCR, and the TCRdb table lists in-frame clones only, not all of them. This table holds tens of thousands of clones, roughly 86% found once. Sequencing was performed on peripheral blood. The source is a man aged 50-59 years with active COVID-19. The CDR3 runs from the conserved cysteine through the conserved F or W. Some rows have no size entry. The others give once, few or many, or a class for an expanded clone.

clone size	V gene	J gene	CDR3 protein
.	TRBV28	TRBJ1-2	CASSLLGVWGVGYGYTF
.	TRBV5-6	TRBJ2-7	CASSLRAGLEQYF
.	TRBV4-3	TRBJ2-3	CASSPKVGGGRDTQYF
.	TRBV20-1	TRBJ1-6	CSASSAGANSPLHF
once	TRBV10-2	TRBJ1-6	CASRLTGNYNSPLHF
.	TRBV5-1	TRBJ2-1	CASSLIQGAKFSEQFF
.	TRBV5-5	TRBJ2-1	CASSLAGRGSSYNEQFF
.	TRBV18	TRBJ2-3	CASSGLTGEDTQYF
.	TRBV6-5	TRBJ2-4	CASSYDRDKNIQYF
.	TRBV5-6	TRBJ1-1	CASSSIAGAFF
once	TRBV5-5	TRBJ2-5	CASSLARQGETQYF
.	TRBV11-2	TRBJ2-5	CASSLDLQETQYF
.	TRBV6-5	TRBJ1-5	CASLRGVSNQPQHF
.	TRBV14	TRBJ2-5	CASSQVPETQYF